This T cell receptor (beta chain) was sequenced during a study of CD8+CD57+ T cells in acquired aplastic anemia. Study-level information: Mean read depth for CD4+ cells from healthy donors was around 9.9 million.

Template material for TCR beta VDJ and CDR3 profiling consisted of genomic DNA. From the reads, TCRdb called clonotypes with MiXCR, one entry per CDR3 protein. The table shows a few hundred thousand distinct CDR3 sequences, with roughly 55% occurring only once. The ends were cut back, 5 bases at V and 3 bases at J, with 14 bases in the middle. CDR1 SQVTM and CDR2 ANQGSEA come from the germline V gene. The CDR3 covers 13 residues. Study-wide results and limits: A set of roughly 27 CD8+ CDR3 sequences was shared between patients and controls, and these sequences appeared highly expressed in patients.

This clonotype has ten or more counts. Its antigen is not known. Sequencing used sorted CD4+, CD8+, or CD8+CD57+ T cells (not recorded which) from PBMCs. This chain uses TRBV29-1 with TRBJ2-7; D is unclear. The sequence came from a human donor in good health. As DNA, the CDR3 is TGCAGCGTTCTTCCAGCAACTGACTACGAGCAGTACTTC. It is translated as CSVLPATDYEQYF.